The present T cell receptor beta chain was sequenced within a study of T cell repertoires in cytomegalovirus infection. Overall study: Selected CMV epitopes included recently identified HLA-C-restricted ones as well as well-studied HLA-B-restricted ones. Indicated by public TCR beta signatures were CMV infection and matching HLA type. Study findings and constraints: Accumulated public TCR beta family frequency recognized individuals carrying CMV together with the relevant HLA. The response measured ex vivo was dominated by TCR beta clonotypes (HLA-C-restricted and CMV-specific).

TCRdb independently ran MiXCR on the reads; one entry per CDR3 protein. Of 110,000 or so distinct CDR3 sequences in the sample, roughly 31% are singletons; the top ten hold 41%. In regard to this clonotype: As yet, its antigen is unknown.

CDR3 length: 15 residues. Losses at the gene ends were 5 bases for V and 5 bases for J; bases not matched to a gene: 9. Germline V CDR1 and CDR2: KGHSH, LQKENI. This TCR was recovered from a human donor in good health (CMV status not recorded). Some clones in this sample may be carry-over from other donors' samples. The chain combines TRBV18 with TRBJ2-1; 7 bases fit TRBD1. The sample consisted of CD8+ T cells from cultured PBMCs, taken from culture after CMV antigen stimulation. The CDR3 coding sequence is TGTGCCAGCTCAGTTCACAGGGGTCATCACAATGAGCAGTTCTTC. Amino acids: CASSVHRGHHNEQFF.